The 30 T cell receptor beta chains listed next were all sequenced from one sample in a study of cytomegalovirus exposure and HLA in healthy donors. The PCR was carried out with 60 Vbeta primers and 13 Jbeta primers. Some clones are missing from TCRdb's copy, which holds only in-frame ones; the method was immunoSEQ multiplex PCR. Of 170,000 or so clones in the sample, roughly 86% were seen once. The sequencing input was PBMCs. The receptor set was obtained from a girl between 10 and 17 years old in good health and CMV-seropositive.

V and J are TRBV30 and TRBJ1-1, with 7 bases matching TRBD1. Germline CDR1 and CDR2: GTSNPN and SVGIG (reference sequence). V shed 0 bases, J shed 5 bases, and the junction held 6 bases outside the gene matches. The CDR3 is made up of 14 amino acids. The CDR3 loop is CAWSVRGGKTEAFF. CDR3 bases: TGTGCCTGGAGTGTACGAGGGGGCAAAACTGAAGCTTTCTTT.

V is TRBV7-9 and J is TRBJ1-2; D may be TRBD1 (5 bases). Germline V gene sequence: CDR1 SEHNR, CDR2 FQNEAQ (reference sequence). CDR3 length: 11 residues. With 5 bases removed from V and 5 bases from J, the gap between germline ends came to 6 bases. The CDR3 spells CASSPGYGYTF. CDR3 coding DNA: TGTGCCAGCAGCCCAGGGTATGGCTACACCTTC.

The V and J genes are TRBV6-1 and TRBJ1-5; possible D gene TRBD1, 5 bases. The V end was cut by 1 base, the J end by 7 bases, with 20 bases between. The CDR3 totals 17 residues. Germline loops: CDR1 MNHNS, CDR2 SASEGT. CDR3 DNA sequence: TGTGCCAGCAGTGAAGGTCCTGGAGGGGCATGGGGGCAGCCCCAGCATTTT. Protein product: CASSEGPGGAWGQPQHF.

This clone was found once. This sequence joins TRBV28 and TRBJ1-2; the match to TRBD1 covers 9 bases. The trim removed 5 bases at V and 4 bases at J, leaving 5 bases unmatched. The CDR3 extends over 14 amino acids. Germline CDR1 is MDHEN and CDR2 is SYDVKM. In DNA form, the CDR3 reads TGTGCCAGCAGTCCACCGACAGGGGGCTATGGCTACACCTTC. It specifies CASSPPTGGYGYTF.

This CDR3 is CASSQDPGTSGSQEQYF. Here the CDR3 DNA reads TGCGCCAGCAGCCAAGATCCCGGGACTAGCGGGAGTCAAGAGCAGTACTTC. The rearrangement joins TRBV4-1 to TRBJ2-7, with 14 positions matching TRBD2. Looked up from germline, CDR1 is MGHRA and CDR2 is YSYEKL. Trimming took 0 bases from V and 7 from J; bases not matched to a gene: 8. The CDR3 totals 17 residues.

Comments on this clone: The germline gene is not matched at one end of the junction; a read error may be the cause. The V and J genes are TRBV19 and TRBJ1-1, with D hard to call. Germline V gene data show CDR1 as LNHDA and CDR2 as SQIVND (reference sequence). This CDR3 has 14 residues. The DNA for the CDR3 is TGTTCCAGTAGTATCGAGGCACCGAACACTGAAGCTTTCTTT. As protein: CSSSIEAPNTEAFF.

The chain couples TRBV19 to TRBJ2-4; D is perhaps TRBD1 (5 bases). This CDR3 spans 15 amino acids. CDR1 is LNHDA and CDR2 is SQIVND in the germline V gene (reference sequence). Trimming pared 8 bases from V and 0 bases from J, leaving 14 bases between. The CDR3 here is CASQQGDLAKNIQYF. Here the CDR3 DNA reads TGTGCCAGTCAACAAGGGGATCTAGCCAAAAACATTCAGTACTTC.

This chain joins TRBV5-4 and TRBJ1-1; D not resolved. CDR3 length: 14 amino acids. Germline CDR1 SGHNT, CDR2 YYREEE (reference sequence). The ends were cut back, 1 base at V and 1 base at J, with 8 bases in the middle. DNA for the CDR3: TGTGCCAGCAGCTTGTCTAGACCGAACACTGAAGCTTTCTTT. Amino acids: CASSLSRPNTEAFF.

V and J are TRBV7-8 and TRBJ2-5, with 8 positions matching TRBD2. Germline V gene data show CDR1 as SGHVS and CDR2 as FQNEAQ. CDR3 length: 16 amino acids. V shed 1 base, J shed 2 bases, and the junction held 6 bases outside the gene matches. DNA for the CDR3: TGTGCCAGCAGCTTAGATATAGCGGGGCAGCAAGAGACCCAGTACTTC. Amino acids: CASSLDIAGQQETQYF.

V usage is TRBV27 and J usage is TRBJ1-5; D gene unclear. Between the trimmed V and J ends, which lost 6 bases and 4 bases, there was a span of 16 bases. Germline loops: CDR1 MNHEY, CDR2 SMNVEV (reference sequence). The CDR3 loop spans 15 amino acids. The CDR3 bases are TGTGCCAGCAGGCGCGTGGAGGGCTGGAATCAGCCCCAGCATTTT. Protein sequence: CASRRVEGWNQPQHF.

This chain connects TRBV27 to TRBJ2-6; 7 nucleotides match TRBD1. The germline gives CDR1 MNHEY, CDR2 SMNVEV (reference sequence). The length of the CDR3 is 16 residues. Trimming cost V 6 bases and J 0 bases; bases outside gene matches: 5. The CDR3 DNA is TGTGCCAGCAGCCGAAACAGGGGCTCTGGGGCCAACGTCCTGACTTTC. This sequence encodes CASSRNRGSGANVLTF.

The chain couples TRBV6-1 to TRBJ2-2; D might be TRBD2 (5 bases). CDR1 is MNHNS, CDR2 SASEGT, per germline. The CDR3 has 15 amino acids. The V end lost 4 bases, the J end lost 4 bases, and 13 bases lay between the germline ends. The CDR3 coding sequence is TGTGCCAGCAGTGGGATCGAGCGGACCACCGGGGAGCTGTTTTTT. Residues: CASSGIERTTGELFF.

This rearrangement joins TRBV27 to TRBJ2-7; D is perhaps TRBD2 (6 bases). Germline V CDR1 and CDR2: MNHEY, SMNVEV (reference sequence). V was clipped by 4 bases and J by 0 bases, with 7 bases between them. This CDR3 contains 13 residues. CDR3 amino acids: CASSSGDSYEQYF. The CDR3 coding sequence is TGTGCCAGCAGTTCGGGGGACTCCTACGAGCAGTACTTC.

V is TRBV5-1 and J is TRBJ1-1; 8 bases line up with TRBD1. This CDR3 spans 15 amino acids. Germline V gene lookup returns CDR1 SGHRS and CDR2 YFSETQ. The V segment lost 0 bases and the J segment 0 bases; nucleotides outside the gene matches: 1. The CDR3 DNA reads TGCGCCAGCAGCTTGGGGGGACAGGTGAACACTGAAGCTTTCTTT. This codes for CASSLGGQVNTEAFF. The variable domain in full, with the rest retrieved from reference TRBV5-1 and TRBJ1-1, is KAGVTQTPRYLIKTRGQQVTLSCSPISGHRSVSWYQQTPGQGLQFLFEYFSETQRNKGNFPGRFSGRQFSNSRSEMNVSTLELGDSALYLCASSLGGQVNTEAFFGQGTRLTVV.

CDR3 in DNA: TGTGCCAGCATGATGGGGCCAGGGGTAAACTATGGCTACACCTTC. Its protein product is CASMMGPGVNYGYTF. The genes are TRBV6-1 and TRBJ1-2; possible D gene TRBD1, 6 bases. The V end was cut by 7 bases, the J end by 2 bases, with 17 bases between. The CDR3 consists of 15 residues. Germline CDR1 is MNHNS and CDR2 is SASEGT.

The V call is TRBV2, the J call TRBJ1-2; 7 positions agree with TRBD1. In germline, CDR1 is SNHLY, CDR2 FYNNEI. Trimming took 9 bases from V and 10 from J; bases not matched to a gene: 17. The CDR3 spans 14 residues. The CDR3 DNA reads as TGTGCCAGAACCTTCCAGAGGGGGCGGACCCACTACACCTTC. As protein: CARTFQRGRTHYTF.

The gene calls are TRBV4-1 and TRBJ1-2; D uncertain. Germline loops: CDR1 MGHRA, CDR2 YSYEKL. The V gene lost 1 base and the J gene lost 3 bases, with 12 bases spanning the gap. The CDR3 consists of 15 residues. This chain's CDR3 is CASSQVPGNDYGYTF. In DNA, the CDR3 is TGCGCCAGCAGCCAAGTTCCGGGGAATGACTATGGCTACACCTTC.

This clone showed up just a few times. The rearrangement joins TRBV10-1 to TRBJ2-1; 7 bases are a match to TRBD2. The germline CDR1 and CDR2 sequences are WNHNN and SYGVQD (reference sequence). This CDR3 comprises 16 residues. V lost 0 bases to trimming and J lost 2 bases; unmatched junction nucleotides: 4. The CDR3 DNA reads as TGCGCCAGCAGTGAGTCGAAGGGGAGGGCCTACAATGAGCAGTTCTTC. It yields the protein CASSESKGRAYNEQFF.

The V call is TRBV7-6, the J call TRBJ2-2; D is perhaps TRBD2 (5 bases). The germline V gene encodes CDR1 SGHVS and CDR2 FNYEAQ. This CDR3 has 16 residues. Between the trimmed V and J ends, which lost 8 bases and 0 bases, there was a span of 16 bases. The CDR3 coding sequence is TGTGCCAGCTCCCTTGGAGTGGGAGCGAACACCGGGGAGCTGTTTTTT. This gives the protein CASSLGVGANTGELFF.

Written as DNA, the CDR3 is TGTGCCAGCAGCTTAGGAGGAGTTGGTTCACCCCTCCACTTT. Translation gives CASSLGGVGSPLHF. This chain connects TRBV7-2 to TRBJ1-6; D gene uncertain. The CDR3 spans 14 residues. Looked up from germline, CDR1 is SGHTA and CDR2 is FQGNSA. Trimming pared 1 base from V and 9 bases from J, leaving 10 bases between.

Within the sample, this clone is large. The chain has TRBV6-5 and TRBJ1-1, with 8 bases matching TRBD1. Germline CDR1 is MNHEY and CDR2 is SVGAGI. CDR3 length equals 14 residues. With 4 bases clipped from V and 2 bases from J, the junction kept 3 bases outside the gene matches. In DNA, the CDR3 is TGTGCCAGCAGTTCTGGACAGGGAAACACTGAAGCTTTCTTT. Protein product: CASSSGQGNTEAFF.

This chain links TRBV7-8 with TRBJ2-7, with 9 bases matching TRBD2. Losses at the gene ends were 10 bases for V and 3 bases for J; bases not matched to a gene: 7. The CDR3 contains 13 residues. The germline V gene encodes CDR1 SGHVS and CDR2 FQNEAQ. The chain's CDR3 is CATSSGDDYEQYF. The DNA of the CDR3 is TGTGCCACCTCTAGCGGGGATGACTACGAGCAGTACTTC.

The chain combines TRBV7-6 with TRBJ1-1; D is uncertain. Trimming took 10 bases from V and 0 from J, leaving 9 bases between them. Germline V gene lookup returns CDR1 SGHVS and CDR2 FNYEAQ. The CDR3 is 12 amino acids. The CDR3 nucleotides read TGTGCCATCGCCAGAATGAACACTGAAGCTTTCTTT. This gives the protein CAIARMNTEAFF.

The chain links TRBV7-9 to TRBJ2-7; a weak D match, TRBD1 (7 bases). CDR3 size: 16 residues. Trimming took 5 bases from V and 2 from J, leaving 19 bases between them. CDR1 and CDR2 from the germline V gene are SEHNR and FQNEAQ (reference sequence). Here the CDR3 DNA reads TGTGCCAGCAGCCCAGCTCTACAGGGGAGGACCTACGAGCAGTACTTC. Translation gives CASSPALQGRTYEQYF.

The chain links TRBV19 to TRBJ1-5; no reliable D call. The CDR3 contains 12 residues. V was clipped by 3 bases and J by 4 bases, with 4 bases between them. Germline CDR1 and CDR2: LNHDA and SQIVND (reference sequence). Here the CDR3 DNA reads TGTGCCAGTAGTATGGCTAATCAGCCCCAGCATTTT. Protein sequence: CASSMANQPQHF. Looking up the rest from reference TRBV19 and TRBJ1-5 gives the full variable domain: DGGITQSPKYLFRKEGQNVTLSCEQNLNHDAMYWYRQDPGQGLRLIYYSQIVNDFQKGDIAEGYSVSREKKESFPLTVTSAQKNPTAFYLCASSMANQPQHFGDGTRLSIL.

The chain uses TRBV11-1 and TRBJ2-1; D might be TRBD1 (6 bases). V lost 1 base, J lost 0 bases, and 7 bases lay in between. This CDR3 has 15 residues. Germline lookup yields CDR1 SGHAT and CDR2 FQDESV (reference sequence). This CDR3 reads CASSLEGGSYNEQFF. In DNA form, the CDR3 reads TGTGCCAGCAGCTTAGAAGGGGGCTCCTACAATGAGCAGTTCTTC.

This rearrangement joins TRBV6-1 to TRBJ2-1; D ambiguous. Trimming removed 2 bases from V and 4 bases from J, with 3 bases in between. Looked up from germline, CDR1 is MNHNS and CDR2 is SASEGT. CDR3 length: 12 residues. The CDR3 region has the DNA TGTGCCAGCAGTGAACTATACAATGAGCAGTTCTTC. It yields the protein CASSELYNEQFF.

The V call is TRBV4-1, the J call TRBJ1-6; D remains unclear. This CDR3 comprises 16 residues. Germline V gene data show CDR1 as MGHRA and CDR2 as YSYEKL. The V gene lost 1 base and the J gene lost 9 bases, with 16 bases spanning the gap. The CDR3 DNA reads TGCGCCAGCAGCCAAGTTGCGTACTCAGGTAGTTCACCCCTCCACTTT. This translates into CASSQVAYSGSSPLHF.

As regards this clone: Other DNA sequences in this sample translate to the same CDR3. DNA for the CDR3: TGTGCCTGGAGCCTCGGGACGGGGGCCTACGAGCAGTACTTC. Residues: CAWSLGTGAYEQYF. The genes are TRBV30 and TRBJ2-7; maybe TRBD2 (6 bases). CDR1 is GTSNPN, CDR2 SVGIG, per germline (reference sequence). V lost 3 bases and J 2 bases, leaving 14 bases between the germline ends. This CDR3 region has 14 residues.

The rearrangement uses TRBV5-1 and TRBJ2-1; TRBD1 might be the D (5 bases). CDR3 length equals 12 residues. Between the trimmed V and J ends, which lost 5 bases and 8 bases, there was a span of 11 bases. Germline V gene data show CDR1 as SGHRS and CDR2 as YFSETQ. The CDR3 spells CASSQGIYEQFF. In nucleotides, the CDR3 is TGCGCCAGCAGTCAGGGTATCTATGAGCAGTTCTTC. The full variable domain, rest sourced from reference TRBV5-1 and TRBJ2-1, is KAGVTQTPRYLIKTRGQQVTLSCSPISGHRSVSWYQQTPGQGLQFLFEYFSETQRNKGNFPGRFSGRQFSNSRSEMNVSTLELGDSALYLCASSQGIYEQFFGPGTRLTVL.